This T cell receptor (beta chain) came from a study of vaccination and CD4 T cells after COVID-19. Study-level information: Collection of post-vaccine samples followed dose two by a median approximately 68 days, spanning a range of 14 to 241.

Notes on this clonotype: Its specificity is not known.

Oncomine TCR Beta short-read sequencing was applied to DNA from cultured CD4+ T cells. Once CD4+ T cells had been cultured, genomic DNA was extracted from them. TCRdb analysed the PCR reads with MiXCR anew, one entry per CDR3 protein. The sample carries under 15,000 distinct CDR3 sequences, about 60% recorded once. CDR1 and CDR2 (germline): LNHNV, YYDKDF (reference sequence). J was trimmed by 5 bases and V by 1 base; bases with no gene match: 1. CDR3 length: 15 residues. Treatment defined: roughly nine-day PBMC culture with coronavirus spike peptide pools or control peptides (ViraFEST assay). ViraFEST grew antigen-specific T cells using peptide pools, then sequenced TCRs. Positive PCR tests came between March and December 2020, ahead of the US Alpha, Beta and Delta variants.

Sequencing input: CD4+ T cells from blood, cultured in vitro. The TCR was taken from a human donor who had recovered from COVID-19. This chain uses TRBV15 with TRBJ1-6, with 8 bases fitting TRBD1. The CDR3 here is CATSRAQGDNSPLHF. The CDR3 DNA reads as TGTGCCACCAGCAGAGCACAGGGGGATAATTCACCCCTCCACTTT.